This TCR beta chain was identified in a study of HIV-infected patients and healthy controls. This clonotype was found many times. MiXCR, applied by TCRdb to the 5' RACE reads, yields one record per CDR3 protein. The table lists roughly 68,000 distinct CDR3 sequences, 15% to 20% of them singletons. Germline V gene lookup returns CDR1 SNHLY and CDR2 FYNNEI. This CDR3 contains 15 residues. Trimming stripped 4 bases from V and 1 base from J, with 13 bases between. The sample comprised CD4+ T cells from blood. The J gene is TRBJ1-1, the V gene TRBV2, with a weak D call TRBD1 (5 bases). This receptor was taken from a human donor in good health. In DNA form, the CDR3 reads TGTGCCAGCAGTGCGACCGGGACGGCGAACACTGAAGCTTTCTTT. It encodes CASSATGTANTEAFF.